The text below deals with one TCR beta chain. Sequencing used immunoSEQ multiplex PCR; TCRdb keeps in-frame clones, though not all of them. The sample has around 57,000 clones; around 93% are singletons. This sample is part of a study of T cell changes during pregnancy in multiple sclerosis. CDR3 length: 15 residues. V trimming: 5 bases; J trimming: 6 bases; junction bases outside the gene matches: 12. In germline, CDR1 is MNHEY, CDR2 SVGAGI. Sequencing was performed on CD4+ T cells from peripheral blood mononuclear cells, taken after pregnancy. The genes are TRBV6-5 and TRBJ1-2, with 7 nucleotides matching TRBD1. The receptor's source is a female donor in good health, enrolled as a control in a pregnancy study. The CDR3 loop is CASSRRPSTGDGYTF. The CDR3 region has the DNA TGTGCCAGCAGTCGCCGCCCTTCCACAGGGGATGGCTACACCTTC.